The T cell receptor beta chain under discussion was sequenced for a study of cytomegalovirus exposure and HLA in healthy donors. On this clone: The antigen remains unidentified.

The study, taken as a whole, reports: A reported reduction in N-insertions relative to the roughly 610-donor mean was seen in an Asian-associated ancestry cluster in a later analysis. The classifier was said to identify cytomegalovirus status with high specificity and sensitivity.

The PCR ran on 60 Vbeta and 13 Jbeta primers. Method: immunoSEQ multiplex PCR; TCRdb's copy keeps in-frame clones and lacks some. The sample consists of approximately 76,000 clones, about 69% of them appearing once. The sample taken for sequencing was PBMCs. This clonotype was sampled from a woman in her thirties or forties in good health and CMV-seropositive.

CDR3 sequence: CASRTQGQRHYGYTF. Here the CDR3 DNA reads TGTGCCAGCAGGACTCAGGGACAGCGGCACTATGGCTACACCTTC. The J gene is TRBJ1-2, the V gene TRBV6-6, with 7 positions matching TRBD1. Trimming cost V 6 bases and J 3 bases; bases outside gene matches: 10. Germline CDR1 MNHNY, CDR2 SVGAGI (reference sequence). The CDR3 extends over 15 amino acids.